This record covers a single TCR beta chain. Its cognate antigen is unknown. The libraries were made with immunoSEQ version 4 in survey mode. This table comes from immunoSEQ multiplex PCR, and its TCRdb copy is limited to in-frame clones, with some not included. The table includes more than 8,500 clones, 82% detected once. This entry belongs to a study of persistence of HIV-infected CD4 T cells. Germline CDR1 and CDR2: SGHTA and FQGNSA. The CDR3 has 16 amino acids. V lost 5 bases, J lost 3 bases, and 9 bases stayed unmatched. Cells were stimulated with overlapping HIV-1 Gag 15-mer peptides. Sorting selected CD4+ T cells upregulating both CD40 ligand and CD69.

The chain links TRBV7-2 to TRBJ1-4, with TRBD1 matching over 7 bases. The source material was CD4+ T cells sorted from PBMCs after roughly 17-hour stimulation, sampled from a patient who received antiretroviral therapy. The clonotype comes from an adult woman with HIV who was CMV-seropositive. This CDR3 is CASSTQPGQPNEKLFF. The CDR3 region has the DNA TGTGCCAGCAGCACCCAACCGGGACAGCCTAATGAAAAACTGTTTTTT. The full variable domain, in which reference TRBV7-2 and TRBJ1-4 provide the parts outside the CDR3, is GAGVSQSPSNKVTEKGKDVELRCDPISGHTALYWYRQSLGQGLEFLIYFQGNSAPDKSGLPSDRFSAERTGGSVSTLTIQRTQQEDSAVYLCASSTQPGQPNEKLFFGSGTQLSVL.